Reported below is one T cell receptor beta chain. Its antigen remains unidentified. Relative to the germline gene, one junction end is altered; a read error may explain this. These data belong to a study of Graves' ophthalmopathy and Graves' hyperthyroidism. Whole-study findings and limits: A roughly 84% specificity and nearly 90% sensitivity were achieved by a 13-signature model that separated ophthalmopathy from stable hyperthyroidism.

Ineligible for inclusion were patients with other autoimmune diseases, uncontrolled infections, pregnancy or lactation. The diagnostic workup employed clinical symptoms, serum thyroxine, TRAb, thyroid ultrasound and orbital computed tomography. This CDR3 contains 11 residues. The germline V gene has CDR1 SGDLS and CDR2 YYNGEE. RNA transcripts were the source from which TCR beta CDR3 regions were amplified. RT-PCR was first run with HTBI primers, then multiplex PCR in a second round. TCRdb re-analysed the multiplex PCR reads in MiXCR, keeping a single row per CDR3 protein. The sample records hundreds of thousands of distinct CDR3 sequences, approximately 39% being singletons.

The TCR sequence derives from an adult man with Graves' ophthalmopathy. Source material: peripheral blood. This chain connects TRBV9 to TRBJ1-6; TRBD1 is a possible D gene (5 bases). CDR3 in DNA: TGTGCCAGCAGCGTAGTGCCAGAGGGGCCCTTT. Residues: CASSVVPEGPF. The whole variable domain, remainder taken from reference TRBV9 and TRBJ1-6, is DSGVTQTPKHLITATGQRVTLRCSPRSGDLSVYWYQQSLDQGLQFLIQYYNGEERAKGNILERFSAQQFPDLHSELNLSSLELGDSALYFCASSVVPEGPFGNGTRLTVT.